What follows are 27 T cell receptor beta chains derived from one specimen sequenced in a study of blood T cell repertoires in COVID-19. Method: immunoSEQ multiplex PCR; TCRdb's copy keeps in-frame clones and lacks some. The sample has 300,000 or so clones, roughly 90% seen once. Sequencing used PBMCs or T cells enriched from blood (not recorded which). The receptors here all came from a woman aged 25 to 45 who had recovered from COVID-19.

The chain couples TRBV5-4 to TRBJ2-3; 12 bases match TRBD2. Germline V CDR1 and CDR2: SGHNT, YYREEE (reference sequence). This CDR3 is 16 amino acids long. J was trimmed by 1 base and V by 2 bases; bases with no gene match: 2. The CDR3 protein is CASSFRLAGGTDTQYF. CDR3 DNA: TGTGCCAGCAGCTTCCGACTAGCGGGGGGCACAGATACGCAGTATTTT.

This clone was seen only a few times. CDR3 nucleotide sequence: TGTGCCAGCAGTTTATCCTTTGGCCAGAACACTGAAGCTTTCTTT. This encodes CASSLSFGQNTEAFF. The chain has TRBV28 and TRBJ1-1; no firm D call. V was pared by 1 base and J by 1 base, with 10 bases between. CDR3 length: 15 residues. From germline, CDR1 is MDHEN and CDR2 SYDVKM.

The rearrangement joins TRBV7-9 to TRBJ1-2, with D possibly TRBD1 on 6 matching bases. The germline V gene has CDR1 SEHNR and CDR2 FQNEAQ (reference sequence). This CDR3 contains 13 residues. V gave up 5 bases and J gave up 5 bases, with 12 bases separating them. The chain's CDR3 is CASSPKGGYGYTF. The DNA for the CDR3 is TGTGCCAGCAGCCCTAAGGGGGGGTATGGCTACACCTTC.

As DNA, the CDR3 is TGTGCCACCCCAGGGGATATCTATGGCTACACCTTC. This sequence encodes CATPGDIYGYTF. The rearrangement uses TRBV28 and TRBJ1-2; the D gene is possibly TRBD1 (6 bases). The CDR3 spans 12 residues. V was clipped by 10 bases and J by 4 bases, with 13 bases between them. Germline values: CDR1 MDHEN, CDR2 SYDVKM.

This chain uses TRBV9 with TRBJ2-3; 7 positions agree with TRBD1. Germline CDR1 SGDLS, CDR2 YYNGEE. V shed 6 bases, J shed 0 bases, and the junction held 4 bases outside the gene matches. CDR3 length: 14 residues. DNA of the CDR3: TGTGCCAGCACTGAGGGGGCTAGCACAGATACGCAGTATTTT. Residues: CASTEGASTDTQYF. The full variable domain, in which reference TRBV9 and TRBJ2-3 provide the parts outside the CDR3, is DSGVTQTPKHLITATGQRVTLRCSPRSGDLSVYWYQQSLDQGLQFLIQYYNGEERAKGNILERFSAQQFPDLHSELNLSSLELGDSALYFCASTEGASTDTQYFGPGTRLTVL.

About this clone: One junction end does not reproduce the germline sequence, and a read error may be involved. The chain couples TRBV29-1 to TRBJ2-3, with D perhaps matching TRBD2 (5 bases). There are 10 residues in the CDR3. Per germline, CDR1 SQVTM and CDR2 ANQGSEA. CDR3 region: CSVWADTQCF. The CDR3 coding sequence is TGTAGCGTTTGGGCAGATACGCAGTGTTTT.

The chain uses TRBV2 and TRBJ1-5; D gene unclear. CDR3 length: 12 residues. Germline V lookup: CDR1 SNHLY, CDR2 FYNNEI. Between the trimmed V and J ends, which lost 3 bases and 6 bases, there was a span of 6 bases. The CDR3 bases are TGTGCCAGCAGTGATCCATTTCAGCCCCAGCATTTT. Protein: CASSDPFQPQHF. The full variable domain, completed using reference TRBV2 and TRBJ1-5, is EPEVTQTPSHQVTQMGQEVILRCVPISNHLYFYWYRQILGQKVEFLVSFYNNEISEKSEIFDDQFSVERPDGSNFTLKIRSTKLEDSAMYFCASSDPFQPQHFGDGTRLSIL.

J is TRBJ1-4 and V is TRBV28, with 9 bases that match TRBD1. Trimming at V came to 6 bases and at J to 6 bases, leaving 5 bases not matched to a gene. The CDR3 extends over 14 amino acids. CDR1 is MDHEN, CDR2 SYDVKM, per germline. The CDR3 DNA follows: TGTGCCAGCAGGGTCGGACAGGGGTATGAAAAACTGTTTTTT. As protein: CASRVGQGYEKLFF.

The V call is TRBV19, the J call TRBJ1-1; D unclear. CDR1 LNHDA and CDR2 SQIVND come from the germline V gene (reference sequence). V was trimmed by 6 bases and J by 0 bases, leaving 8 bases between them. The CDR3 has 13 amino acids. The CDR3: CASSFLLNTEAFF. CDR3 bases: TGTGCCAGTAGCTTTCTCCTGAACACTGAAGCTTTCTTT.

Note on this clone: The DNA is left out, because the CDR3 cannot be placed on it with certainty; the CDR3 is given as TCRdb lists it. V is TRBV27 and J is TRBJ1-3; no DNA check was done on the table's D call, TRBD1. From germline, CDR1 is MNHEY and CDR2 SMNVEV (reference sequence). The CDR3 contains 16 residues when both ends are counted. CDR3 sequence reads: CASSTSDRGGGNTIYF.

The V call is TRBV4-3, the J call TRBJ2-3; 9 nucleotides match TRBD2. With 3 bases clipped from V and 4 bases from J, the junction kept 5 bases outside the gene matches. Germline V gives CDR1 LGHNA, CDR2 YSLEER. The CDR3 is 15 residues long. CDR3 coding DNA: TGCGCCAGCAGCCAGGAGCGGGGGGCCTCAGATACGCAGTATTTT. It encodes CASSQERGASDTQYF.

V gene TRBV12-3 or TRBV12-4 combines with J gene TRBJ1-2, with a weak D call TRBD1 (5 bases). V was pared by 3 bases and J by 4 bases, with 6 bases between. This CDR3 has 12 residues. CDR3 loop: CASSFDSYGYTF. In DNA form, the CDR3 reads TGTGCCAGCAGTTTCGACAGCTATGGCTACACCTTC.

This chain links TRBV29-1 with TRBJ2-5, with 8 bases aligning to TRBD2. With 7 bases clipped from V and 3 bases from J, the junction kept 4 bases outside the gene matches. This CDR3 is built from 12 residues. The germline gives CDR1 SQVTM, CDR2 ANQGSEA. Here the CDR3 reads CSAFSGEETQYF. In DNA form, the CDR3 reads TGCAGCGCCTTTAGCGGGGAAGAGACCCAGTACTTC.

The genes are TRBV19 and TRBJ1-1; possibly TRBD1 for D (5 bases). CDR3 length: 14 residues. CDR1 is LNHDA, CDR2 SQIVND, per germline (reference sequence). Between the trimmed V and J ends, which lost 3 bases and 4 bases, there was a span of 12 bases. CDR3 region: CASSIGRDVTEAFF. In nucleotides, the CDR3 is TGTGCCAGTAGTATCGGCAGGGATGTCACTGAAGCTTTCTTT.

The rearrangement uses TRBV28 and TRBJ2-3, with D possibly matching TRBD1 (7 bases). The V end lost 6 bases, the J end lost 3 bases, and 16 bases lay between the germline ends. This CDR3 is built from 15 residues. Germline CDR1 reads MDHEN; CDR2 reads SYDVKM. In nucleotides, the CDR3 is TGTGCCAGCAGGGGAGTGGCAGGGGGGACAGATACGCAGTATTTT. Its translation is CASRGVAGGTDTQYF. The whole variable domain, filled in from reference TRBV28 and TRBJ2-3, reads DVKVTQSSRYLVKRTGEKVFLECVQDMDHENMFWYRQDPGLGLRLIYFSYDVKMKEKGDIPEGYSVSREKKERFSLILESASTNQTSMYLCASRGVAGGTDTQYFGPGTRLTVL.

This rearrangement joins TRBV28 to TRBJ1-5; D perhaps matches TRBD1 (6 bases). This CDR3 is 14 amino acids long. V was cut by 6 bases and J by 2 bases, with 11 bases left in between. Germline values: CDR1 MDHEN, CDR2 SYDVKM. This chain's CDR3 is CASRQGIRNQPQHF. CDR3 nucleotides: TGTGCCAGCAGACAGGGTATACGCAATCAGCCCCAGCATTTT.

The chain uses TRBV4-1 and TRBJ1-1; 7 nucleotides agree with TRBD1. This CDR3 has 15 residues. V gave up 4 bases and J gave up 1 base; unmatched junction bases: 6. The germline gives CDR1 MGHRA, CDR2 YSYEKL. The CDR3 loop reads CASSLRTGGNTEAFF. CDR3 in DNA: TGCGCCAGCAGCCTCAGGACAGGAGGGAACACTGAAGCTTTCTTT.

The chain recombines TRBV18 with TRBJ2-3; unclear D gene. V was shortened by 2 bases and J by 4 bases, with 25 bases between the two germline ends. From germline, CDR1 is KGHSH and CDR2 LQKENI. CDR3 length: 19 amino acids. CDR3 region: CASSPSDISGLNLPDTQYF. The CDR3, as DNA: TGTGCCAGCTCACCATCGGATATCTCAGGCCTTAATCTCCCAGATACGCAGTATTTT.

The chain employs TRBV7-9 and TRBJ1-6; TRBD1 might be the D (5 bases). The ends were cut back, 5 bases at V and 12 bases at J, with 17 bases in the middle. Germline V gene data show CDR1 as SEHNR and CDR2 as FQNEAQ (reference sequence). The CDR3 extends over 14 amino acids. The CDR3 nucleotides read TGTGCCAGCAGCCCACCGTTGTGGGGGGGACCCCTCCACTTT. This gives the protein CASSPPLWGGPLHF.

The chain joins TRBV19 to TRBJ1-4, with a tentative D call TRBD1 (5 bases). Germline V CDR1 and CDR2: LNHDA, SQIVND (reference sequence). Trimming took off 8 bases at V and 2 bases at J, with 18 bases between the two ends. There are 16 residues in the CDR3. The CDR3 loop reads CASGARTRPTNEKLFF. As DNA, the CDR3 is TGTGCCAGTGGGGCCAGAACAAGGCCGACTAATGAAAAACTGTTTTTT.

V gene TRBV6-5 combines with J gene TRBJ2-7; possibly TRBD2 for D (5 bases). Germline lookup yields CDR1 MNHEY and CDR2 SVGAGI. This CDR3 contains 15 residues. Trimming stripped 0 bases from V and 2 bases from J, with 11 bases between. The CDR3 sequence: CASSYSLAGTYEQYF. The CDR3 DNA reads as TGTGCCAGCAGTTACTCGCTAGCTGGCACCTACGAGCAGTACTTC.

V and J are TRBV7-2 and TRBJ2-6; maybe TRBD1 (6 bases). The ends were cut back, 3 bases at V and 0 bases at J, with 12 bases in the middle. CDR1 and CDR2 (germline): SGHTA, FQGNSA. This CDR3 contains 17 residues. The CDR3 here is CASSFRQAISGANVLTF. The DNA for the CDR3 is TGTGCCAGCAGCTTTAGACAGGCCATCTCTGGGGCCAACGTCCTGACTTTC.

The rearrangement joins TRBV2 to TRBJ1-2, with a tentative D call TRBD1 (6 bases). CDR1 is SNHLY and CDR2 is FYNNEI in the germline V gene. Trimming removed 2 bases at V and 5 bases at J, with 9 bases between. CDR3 length equals 13 residues. CDR3 loop: CASSEQGQYGYTF. The DNA of the CDR3 is TGTGCCAGCAGTGAACAGGGGCAGTATGGCTACACCTTC.

V usage is TRBV5-3 and J usage is TRBJ1-5, with D possibly TRBD1 on 6 matching bases. TRBV5-3 is assigned to the ORF class and has an uncertain function. The ends were cut back, 0 bases at V and 2 bases at J, with 9 bases in the middle. The length of the CDR3 is 15 residues. The CDR3 spells CARSLAGVGNQPQHF. CDR3 DNA: TGTGCCAGAAGCTTGGCAGGGGTGGGCAATCAGCCCCAGCATTTT.

The rearrangement links TRBV18 to TRBJ1-4, with 7 positions matching TRBD1. The germline gives CDR1 KGHSH, CDR2 LQKENI. J gave up 8 bases and V 3 bases, and 15 bases lay outside the gene matches. This CDR3 spans 17 amino acids. The CDR3 is CASSPLPSGTAPEKLFF. CDR3 sequence (DNA): TGTGCCAGCTCACCGCTTCCTTCCGGGACAGCTCCAGAAAAACTGTTTTTT.

J is TRBJ2-1 and V is TRBV5-4; 7 bases are a match to TRBD1. The J segment lost 7 bases and the V segment lost 0 bases, leaving 7 bases of the junction unmatched. This CDR3 has 15 residues. Germline CDR1 SGHNT, CDR2 YYREEE (reference sequence). CDR3 protein: CASSLAGQPNNEQFF. As DNA, the CDR3 is TGTGCCAGCAGCTTGGCGGGACAGCCCAATAATGAGCAGTTCTTC.

V usage is TRBV20-1 and J usage is TRBJ1-2; D not resolved. CDR3 length: 12 residues. Germline assignment: CDR1 DFQATT and CDR2 SNEGSKA (reference sequence). The V end lost 3 bases, the J end lost 7 bases, and 12 bases lay between the germline ends. CDR3 loop: CSASIGRSGYTF. The CDR3 bases are TGCAGTGCTAGTATAGGGAGGAGTGGCTACACCTTC.